This T cell receptor beta chain was identified during a study of shared clonotypes between healthy human individuals. Turning to this clone: Antigen unknown.

Here immunoSEQ multiplex PCR was the method, and the copy in TCRdb shows in-frame clones only, minus some. The repertoire holds roughly 700,000 clones, with around 74% as singletons. The study separated CD4+ cells into CD45RA+ naive and CD45RA-negative memory subsets. Overall study findings and caveats: Against clonotypes common to all four donors, non-shared ones had lower generation probabilities. Larger estimated richness was generally recorded for naive subsets relative to memory subsets. Depth was large, yet rarefaction showed that sorted-subset sequencing was incomplete.

The TCR sequence derives from a woman in her 30s in good health. Material for sequencing was memory CD4+ T cells sorted from blood. As to subset: CD45RA-negative fraction.

CDR3 sequence: CASSQEYLATTDTQYF. CDR3 nucleotide sequence: TGTGCCAGCAGCCAAGAATATTTGGCGACCACAGATACGCAGTATTTT. The rearrangement links TRBV14 to TRBJ2-3, with D uncertain. CDR3 size: 16 residues. Deletions cut 0 bases from V and 2 bases from J, with 12 bases between. Per germline, CDR1 SGHDN and CDR2 FVKESK.